This note documents a single T cell receptor beta chain sequence. The length of the CDR3 is 16 residues. The V end was cut by 2 bases, the J end by 0 bases, with 11 bases between. CDR1 is SGHTA, CDR2 FQGTGA, per germline. Authors' processing steps: Amplifying reference gene primers gave estimates of nucleated cell counts. The data were produced by immunoSEQ multiplex PCR, yet TCRdb's version contains in-frame clones alone and is incomplete. From that table come the V and J calls and clone size; the DNA was used to work out D and trimming. The repertoire holds roughly 410,000 clones, more than 75% seen once, with roughly 2.1% in the top ten. This entry is derived from a study of blood T cell repertoires in COVID-19. Background on the study: Sources were T cells, B-cell-depleted T cells, or PBMCs; the material itself was cDNA or gDNA.

V usage is TRBV7-3 and J usage is TRBJ1-3; TRBD1 might be the D (5 bases). The sequence came from a woman aged 55-70 years with COVID-19, enrolled during active disease. The sequencing sample was made of peripheral blood. In DNA, the CDR3 is TGTGCCAGCAGCTTAGCAGGACAAACCTCTGGAAACACCATATATTTT. Amino acid sequence: CASSLAGQTSGNTIYF.